This TCR beta chain emerged from a study of tumor and adjacent non-tumor tissue in lung cancer. Study overall: Patients comprised roughly 12 adenocarcinoma, a couple of squamous cell carcinoma and 1 small cell lung cancer. Samples averaged around 4 million productive TCRbeta reads each.

Germline V gene data show CDR1 as SGHAT and CDR2 as FQNNGV. This CDR3 comprises 19 residues. Trimming shortened V by 1 base and J by 0 bases, and 16 bases separated the two germline ends. Points from the study as a whole: In normal lung, the top 100 clones were significantly more dominant than in tumor. TCR diversity was significantly greater in tumor than normal lung tissue.

This sample's RNA came from whole unsorted tissue. Three rounds of nested PCR, following a modified ARM-PCR protocol, produced the TCRbeta library. MiXCR was run by TCRdb on the multiplex PCR reads, yielding one entry per CDR3 protein. The data show about 200,000 distinct CDR3 sequences, 60% to 85% seen once. A remark on this clonotype: Its antigen is still unknown. Because it lacks the conserved phenylalanine or tryptophan at the end, this CDR3 is likely a read error.

The source material was lung tumor tissue. The chain joins TRBV11-2 to TRBJ2-6; D is perhaps TRBD1 (5 bases). This receptor was taken from a man between 60 and 75 years old with non-small cell lung cancer. The CDR3 protein is CASSLVPNYRPSGANVLTL. DNA of the CDR3: TGTGCCAGCAGCTTAGTTCCAAACTACAGGCCCTCTGGGGCCAACGTCCTGACTCTC.